This TCR beta chain was observed in a study of blood T cell repertoires in COVID-19. Looking at the study overall: The analysed material was cDNA or gDNA that came from T cells, B-cell-depleted T cells, or PBMCs.

Clones were read by immunoSEQ multiplex PCR, and TCRdb kept only the in-frame ones, dropping some. The sample shows about 440,000 clones, 85% to 90% of them seen only once. Trimming stripped 4 bases from V and 3 bases from J, with 16 bases between. The CDR3 has 15 residues. In germline, CDR1 is MGHRA, CDR2 YSYEKL. The receptor was derived from a woman aged 25 to 39 with acute or convalescent COVID-19. The sequenced material came from peripheral blood. This sequence joins TRBV4-1 and TRBJ2-7; the D gene is possibly TRBD1 (5 bases). In DNA form, the CDR3 reads TGCGCCAGCAGCCCCGACCTATCCCAGGGCTACGAGCAGTACTTC. As protein: CASSPDLSQGYEQYF.